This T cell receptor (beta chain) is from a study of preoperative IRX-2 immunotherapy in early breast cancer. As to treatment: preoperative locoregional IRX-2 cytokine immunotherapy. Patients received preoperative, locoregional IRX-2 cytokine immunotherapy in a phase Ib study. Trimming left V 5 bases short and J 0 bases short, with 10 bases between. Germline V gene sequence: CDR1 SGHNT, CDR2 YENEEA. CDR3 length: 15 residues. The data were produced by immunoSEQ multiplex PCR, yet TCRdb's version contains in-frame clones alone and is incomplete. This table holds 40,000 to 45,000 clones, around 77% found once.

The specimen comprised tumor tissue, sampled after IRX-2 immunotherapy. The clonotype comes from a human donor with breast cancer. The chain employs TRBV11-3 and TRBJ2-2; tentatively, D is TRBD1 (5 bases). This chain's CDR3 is CASSPSGPNTGELFF. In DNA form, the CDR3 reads TGTGCCAGCAGCCCCTCAGGGCCGAACACCGGGGAGCTGTTTTTT.